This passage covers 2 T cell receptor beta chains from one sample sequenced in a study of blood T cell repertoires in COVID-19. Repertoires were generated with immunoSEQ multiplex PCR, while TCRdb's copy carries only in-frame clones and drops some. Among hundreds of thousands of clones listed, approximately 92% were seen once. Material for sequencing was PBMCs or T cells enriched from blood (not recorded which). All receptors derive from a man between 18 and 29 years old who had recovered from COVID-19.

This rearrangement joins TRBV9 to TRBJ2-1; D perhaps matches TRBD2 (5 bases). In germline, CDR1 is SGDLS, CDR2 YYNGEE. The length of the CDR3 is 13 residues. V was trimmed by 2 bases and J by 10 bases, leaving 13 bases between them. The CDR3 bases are TGTGCCAGCAGCGTTCTCCTAGCTGGGGAGCAGTTCTTC. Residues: CASSVLLAGEQFF. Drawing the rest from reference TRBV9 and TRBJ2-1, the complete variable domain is DSGVTQTPKHLITATGQRVTLRCSPRSGDLSVYWYQQSLDQGLQFLIQYYNGEERAKGNILERFSAQQFPDLHSELNLSSLELGDSALYFCASSVLLAGEQFFGPGTRLTVL.

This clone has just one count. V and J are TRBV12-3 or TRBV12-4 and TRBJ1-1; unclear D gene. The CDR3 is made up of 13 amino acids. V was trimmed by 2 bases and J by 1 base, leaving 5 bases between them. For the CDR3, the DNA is TGTGCCAGCAGTTTAAGCGGGAACACTGAAGCTTTCTTT. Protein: CASSLSGNTEAFF.